The 14 T cell receptor beta chains presented below share a single source sample, sequenced in a study of response to subunit inactivated influenza vaccine. TCRdb redid the calling of the RT-PCR reads with MiXCR, one entry per CDR3 protein. The sample lists hundreds of thousands of distinct CDR3 sequences, approximately 12% occurring once. This sample comprised PBMCs from blood, obtained more than 35 days after vaccination. These receptors were collected from a man aged 45-60 years who received an inactivated influenza vaccine.

The V and J genes are TRBV12-3 or TRBV12-4 and TRBJ2-4; TRBD1 aligns across 7 bases. The CDR3 runs 16 residues. Unmatched junction bases numbered 7, after V lost 5 bases and J lost 0 bases. CDR3 DNA: TGTGCCAGCAGTCCCCAGACAGGGATAGCCAAAAACATTCAGTACTTC. It translates to CASSPQTGIAKNIQYF.

This clonotype was observed many times. The rearrangement links TRBV24-1 to TRBJ2-1; 15 bases are a match to TRBD2. The CDR3 has 19 residues. CDR1 is KGHDR and CDR2 is SFDVKD in the germline V gene. With 4 bases clipped from V and 2 bases from J, the junction kept 8 bases outside the gene matches. CDR3 bases: TGTGCCACCAGTGAGAGAGTGGGACTAGCGGGGGGAGCCTACAATGAGCAGTTCTTC. Translated: CATSERVGLAGGAYNEQFF.

At least ten counts were recorded for this clonotype. The chain links TRBV12-3 or TRBV12-4 to TRBJ2-1; D is unclear. Between the trimmed V and J ends, which lost 6 bases and 5 bases, there was a span of 5 bases. This CDR3 has 11 residues. In DNA form, the CDR3 reads TGTGCCAGCAGGATCGACAATGAGCAGTTCTTC. It yields the protein CASRIDNEQFF.

This clonotype was seen once. A single base separates this from a much larger clone, so it may be a read error. Given the absence of the conserved phenylalanine or tryptophan at the CDR3 end, a read error is likely. The rearrangement uses TRBV4-1 and TRBJ2-7; 8 positions agree with TRBD1. V was pared by 2 bases and J by 6 bases, with 12 bases of the junction left unmatched. The germline V gene encodes CDR1 MGHRA and CDR2 YSYEKL. The CDR3 runs to 16 residues. CDR3 in amino acids: CASSQPDRGGFREQYS. CDR3 bases: TGCGCCAGCAGCCAACCCGACAGGGGTGGATTTCGCGAGCAGTACTCC.

The gene calls are TRBV29-1 and TRBJ2-7; 7 bases match TRBD1. The V and J ends lost 6 bases and 7 bases, in that order; junction bases with no gene match: 9. Germline-derived CDR1 and CDR2 are SQVTM and ANQGSEA. The length of the CDR3 is 12 residues. CDR3 bases: TGCAGCGTCCGGGACAGCCTGTGGGAGCAGTACTTC. Translating it yields CSVRDSLWEQYF.

This clonotype has a handful of counts. J is TRBJ1-2 and V is TRBV5-1; no clear D gene. CDR3 size: 14 residues. Trimming removed 1 base from V and 7 bases from J, with 14 bases in between. The germline CDR1 and CDR2 sequences are SGHRS and YFSETQ. CDR3 amino acids: CASSLNVAGPGYTF. The CDR3, as DNA: TGCGCCAGCAGCTTGAATGTGGCAGGCCCTGGCTACACCTTC. Full variable domain (outside the CDR3, taken from reference TRBV5-1 and TRBJ1-2): KAGVTQTPRYLIKTRGQQVTLSCSPISGHRSVSWYQQTPGQGLQFLFEYFSETQRNKGNFPGRFSGRQFSNSRSEMNVSTLELGDSALYLCASSLNVAGPGYTFGSGTRLTVV.

This clonotype was detected a few times. The chain recombines TRBV29-1 with TRBJ2-1; 7 nucleotides align to TRBD2. Trimming at V came to 2 bases and at J to 6 bases, leaving 4 bases not matched to a gene. Germline V lookup: CDR1 SQVTM, CDR2 ANQGSEA. The CDR3 contains 13 residues. DNA for the CDR3: TGCAGCGTTGAACTAGCGGTAGGCAATGAGCAGTTCTTC. It encodes CSVELAVGNEQFF.

This clonotype was seen more than once but under ten times. The V gene is TRBV20-1, the J gene TRBJ1-1; 7 positions match TRBD1. The CDR3 is made up of 13 amino acids. J lost 1 base, V lost 5 bases, and 4 bases had no gene match. Germline CDR1 reads DFQATT; CDR2 reads SNEGSKA (reference sequence). CDR3 amino acids: CSAPGQWNTEAFF. The CDR3 DNA follows: TGCAGTGCTCCGGGACAGTGGAACACTGAAGCTTTCTTT.

A few counts support this clonotype. The genes are TRBV12-3 or TRBV12-4 and TRBJ1-1; D is possibly TRBD1 (5 bases). V gave up 1 base and J gave up 8 bases, with 17 bases separating them. This CDR3 contains 15 residues. This chain's CDR3 is CASSLGTQAGTEAFF. CDR3 DNA sequence: TGTGCCAGCAGTTTAGGTACGCAGGCTGGGACGGAAGCTTTCTTT.

This sequence joins TRBV27 and TRBJ2-1, with D hard to call. The CDR3 covers 14 residues. The V gene's germline CDR1 is MNHEY and CDR2 SMNVEV (reference sequence). V was trimmed by 0 bases and J by 7 bases, leaving 10 bases between them. The CDR3 DNA reads TGTGCCAGCAGTTTATCGGAGAATCTGAATGAGCAGTTCTTC. Amino acids: CASSLSENLNEQFF.

The rearrangement joins TRBV7-9 to TRBJ2-5, with D perhaps matching TRBD2 (6 bases). V shed 2 bases and J shed 3 bases, with 13 bases lying between them. Germline V gene data show CDR1 as SEHNR and CDR2 as FQNEAQ (reference sequence). The CDR3 totals 15 residues. This CDR3 is CASSLRGSHKETQYF. The CDR3 bases are TGTGCCAGCAGCTTACGGGGGTCACACAAAGAGACCCAGTACTTC.

This clonotype was recorded many times. The junction shows a germline mismatch at one end, possibly a read error. The chain employs TRBV5-1 and TRBJ2-2; 9 bases are shared with TRBD2. CDR1 and CDR2 from the germline V gene are SGHRS and YFSETQ. The CDR3 spans 15 residues. Here the CDR3 reads CASSLGLAGTGELFF. CDR3 DNA: TGTGCCAGCAGCTTAGGGCTAGCGGGGACCGGGGAGCTGTTTTTT. Using reference TRBV5-1 and TRBJ2-2 for the parts outside the CDR3, the full variable domain is KAGVTQTPRYLIKTRGQQVTLSCSPISGHRSVSWYQQTPGQGLQFLFEYFSETQRNKGNFPGRFSGRQFSNSRSEMNVSTLELGDSALYLCASSLGLAGTGELFFGEGSRLTVL.

There are a few counts of this clonotype. The genes are TRBV20-1 and TRBJ2-5; TRBD2 matches 8 bases. Trimming took 6 bases from V and 5 from J; bases not matched to a gene: 14. Germline assignment: CDR1 DFQATT and CDR2 SNEGSKA (reference sequence). CDR3 length: 15 amino acids. The CDR3, as DNA: TGCAGTGCCGAGACCGGGACTAGGATACCGGAGACCCAGTACTTC. It encodes CSAETGTRIPETQYF.

This chain uses TRBV18 with TRBJ2-7; TRBD2 aligns across 8 bases. Germline V gene lookup returns CDR1 KGHSH and CDR2 LQKENI. V was clipped by 6 bases and J by 5 bases; unmatched bases: 21. This CDR3 comprises 18 residues. The CDR3 DNA follows: TGTGCCAGCTCGCCAGGGACGGGGGGGATCGGACTAACGGACGAGCAGTACTTC. It translates to CASSPGTGGIGLTDEQYF.